Listed below are T cell receptor beta chains from one sample, sequenced in a study of blood T cell repertoires in COVID-19. Libraries were prepared by immunoSEQ multiplex PCR; TCRdb keeps only in-frame clonotypes and omits some of them. The sample carries about 150,000 clones, 65% to 85% recorded once. Sequenced: PBMCs or T cells enriched from blood (not recorded which). The receptors were sampled from an older man who had been exposed to COVID-19. Each CDR3 is given with its conserved first and last residue. The order of the fields is clone size, D gene, J gene, V gene, CDR3 protein, CDR3 DNA. A D gene is named only where the DNA matches it firmly. Part of the rows lack a size; the others show once, few, many or a class for expanded clones.

-,TRBD1,TRBJ1-3,TRBV19,CASSTPGQFSGNTIYF,TGTGCCAGTAGTACACCGGGACAGTTCTCTGGAAACACCATATATTTT
-,TRBD2,TRBJ2-1,TRBV9,CASSASKREYLNNEQFF,TGTGCCAGCAGCGCCTCTAAGCGGGAGTACCTTAACAATGAGCAGTTCTTC
-,-,TRBJ1-1,TRBV10-3,CAISEKTLRDSAFF,TGTGCCATCAGTGAGAAAACCCTCAGGGACTCTGCTTTCTTT
-,TRBD1,TRBJ1-6,TRBV5-4,CASSSHQGVSSPLHF,TGTGCCAGCAGCTCCCATCAGGGGGTGAGTTCACCCCTCCACTTT
-,-,TRBJ2-7,TRBV7-9,CASSLGGREVYEQYF,TGTGCCAGCAGCTTAGGTGGCAGGGAGGTTTACGAGCAGTACTTC
once,-,TRBJ2-6,TRBV7-6,CASSPRSGANVLTF,TGTGCCAGCAGCCCTAGGTCTGGGGCCAACGTCCTGACTTTC
-,TRBD1,TRBJ1-1,TRBV28,CASSFEWDREYTEAFF,TGTGCCAGCAGTTTCGAGTGGGACAGAGAATACACTGAAGCTTTCTTT
-,TRBD1,TRBJ1-2,TRBV5-4,CASSLPQGALKGYTF,TGTGCCAGCAGCTTACCCCAGGGGGCGCTCAAGGGCTACACCTTC
-,-,TRBJ2-2,TRBV6-2/TRBV6-3,CASSYSSRPGWTGELFF,TGTGCCAGCAGTTACTCGAGTCGGCCGGGGTGGACCGGGGAGCTGTTTTTT
few,TRBD1,TRBJ1-1,TRBV10-1,CASRRDRGNTEAFF,TGCGCCAGCCGTCGGGACAGGGGGAACACTGAAGCTTTCTTT
-,TRBD1,TRBJ1-1,TRBV4-1,CASSHLPGGRTEAFF,TGCGCCAGCAGCCACCTCCCAGGGGGCAGGACTGAAGCTTTCTTT
-,-,TRBJ2-5,TRBV24-1,CATSDPGWETQYF,TGTGCCACCAGTGATCCGGGATGGGAGACCCAGTACTTC
-,TRBD1,TRBJ1-5,TRBV7-2,CASSYTGGNSQPQHF,TGTGCCAGCAGCTATACAGGGGGTAATAGTCAGCCCCAGCATTTT
-,TRBD1,TRBJ2-4,TRBV6-1,CASSDPGGTAKNIQYF,TGTGCCAGCAGTGACCCAGGGGGAACGGCCAAAAACATTCAGTACTTC
-,TRBD1,TRBJ1-3,TRBV5-1,CASSLTTGPSGNTIYF,TGCGCCAGCAGCTTGACGACAGGGCCATCTGGAAACACCATATATTTT
-,TRBD1,TRBJ2-7,TRBV4-3,CASSQGAQGSYEQYF,TGCGCCAGCAGCCAAGGGGCACAGGGGTCCTACGAGCAGTACTTC
-,TRBD1,TRBJ1-5,TRBV4-1,CASSQEAGTVGNQPQHF,TGCGCCAGCAGCCAAGAGGCCGGGACAGTGGGAAATCAGCCCCAGCATTTT
few,TRBD1,TRBJ1-2,TRBV29-1,CSVVGQGAGYTF,TGCAGCGTTGTAGGACAGGGGGCTGGCTACACCTTC
once,-,TRBJ2-3,TRBV29-1,CSAASAHTSTDTQYF,TGCAGCGCAGCTAGCGCACACACTAGCACAGATACGCAGTATTTT
few,-,TRBJ1-4,TRBV25-1,CASSPRGRGEKLFF,TGTGCCAGCAGTCCTCGGGGGAGAGGAGAAAAACTGTTTTTT
-,-,TRBJ1-1,TRBV7-9,CASSLGRRVGTEAFF,TGTGCCAGCAGCTTAGGCCGCAGGGTCGGCACTGAAGCTTTCTTT
-,TRBD2,TRBJ2-3,TRBV19,CASSMTSGGTTDTQYF,TGTGCCAGTAGTATGACTAGCGGGGGGACCACAGATACGCAGTATTTT
few,TRBD2,TRBJ2-1,TRBV15,CATSSVTSGRWSEQFF,TGTGCCACCAGCAGCGTCACTAGCGGGAGGTGGTCTGAGCAGTTCTTC
-,TRBD2,TRBJ2-3,TRBV28,CASLGLAGTDTQYF,TGTGCCAGTTTGGGACTAGCGGGCACAGATACGCAGTATTTT
few,TRBD1,TRBJ1-5,TRBV19,CASSLAGGGNQPQHF,TGTGCCAGTAGTCTGGCAGGGGGCGGCAATCAGCCCCAGCATTTT
-,-,TRBJ2-3,TRBV27,CASTWGGGTDTQYF,TGTGCCAGCACCTGGGGCGGCGGCACAGATACGCAGTATTTT
once,-,TRBJ2-2,TRBV24-1,CATSEYSGVGELFF,TGTGCCACCAGTGAGTACTCAGGGGTCGGGGAGCTGTTTTTT
once,TRBD1,TRBJ1-2,TRBV5-1,CASSEDRGVLRGYTF,TGCGCCAGCAGCGAAGACAGGGGTGTCCTTCGAGGCTACACCTTC
-,TRBD2,TRBJ2-3,TRBV5-1,CASSLQLAGGRDTQYF,TGCGCCAGCAGCTTACAACTAGCGGGAGGGCGAGATACGCAGTATTTT
-,-,TRBJ2-3,TRBV5-1,CASSVDRDTQYF,TGCGCCAGCAGCGTAGACAGAGATACGCAGTATTTT
few,TRBD1,TRBJ1-1,TRBV6-1,CASSERGGGTEAFF,TGTGCCAGCAGTGAAAGAGGGGGCGGCACTGAAGCTTTCTTT
-,-,TRBJ2-3,TRBV19,CASSIPQADTQYF,TGTGCCAGTAGTATCCCACAGGCCGATACGCAGTATTTT